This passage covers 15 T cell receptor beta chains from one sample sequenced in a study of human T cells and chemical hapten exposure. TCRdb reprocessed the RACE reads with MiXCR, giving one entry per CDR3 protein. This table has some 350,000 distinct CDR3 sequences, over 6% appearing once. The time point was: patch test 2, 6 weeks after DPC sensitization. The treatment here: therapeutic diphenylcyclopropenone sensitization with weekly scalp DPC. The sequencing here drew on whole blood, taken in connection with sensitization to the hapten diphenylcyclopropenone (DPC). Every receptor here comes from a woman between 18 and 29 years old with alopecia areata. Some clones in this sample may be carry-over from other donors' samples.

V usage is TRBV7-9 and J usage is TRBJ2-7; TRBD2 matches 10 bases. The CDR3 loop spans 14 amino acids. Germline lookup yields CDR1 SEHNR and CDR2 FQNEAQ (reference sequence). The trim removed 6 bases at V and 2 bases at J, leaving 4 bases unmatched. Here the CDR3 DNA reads TGTGCCAGCAGAAATAGCGGGGGGACCTACGAGCAGTACTTC. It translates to CASRNSGGTYEQYF. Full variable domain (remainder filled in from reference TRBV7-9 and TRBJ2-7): DTGVSQNPRHKITKRGQNVTFRCDPISEHNRLYWYRQTLGQGPEFLTYFQNEAQLEKSRLLSDRFSAERPKGSFSTLEIQRTEQGDSAMYLCASRNSGGTYEQYFGPGTRLTVT.

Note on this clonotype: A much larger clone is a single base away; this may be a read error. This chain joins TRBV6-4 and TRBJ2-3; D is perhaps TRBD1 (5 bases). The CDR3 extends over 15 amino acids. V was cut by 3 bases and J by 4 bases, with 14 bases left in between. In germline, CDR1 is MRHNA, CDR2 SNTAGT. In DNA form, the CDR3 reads TGTGCCAGCAGTGAAGAGACAGTGCGCCCAGATACGCAGTATTTT. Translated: CASSEETVRPDTQYF.

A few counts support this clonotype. DNA of the CDR3: TGTGCCAGCAGTTTCGGGCTAAATGACCCAGATACGCAGTATTTT. It yields the protein CASSFGLNDPDTQYF. The chain has TRBV28 and TRBJ2-3; the D is unclear. V lost 3 bases to trimming and J lost 4 bases, with 14 bases between them. The CDR3 runs 15 residues. Germline CDR1 reads MDHEN; CDR2 reads SYDVKM.

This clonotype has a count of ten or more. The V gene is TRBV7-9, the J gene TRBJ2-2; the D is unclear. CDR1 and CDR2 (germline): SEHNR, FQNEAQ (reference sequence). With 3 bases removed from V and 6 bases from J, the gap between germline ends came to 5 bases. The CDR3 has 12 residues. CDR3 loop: CASSLAPGELFF. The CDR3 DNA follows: TGTGCCAGCAGCTTGGCACCCGGGGAGCTGTTTTTT. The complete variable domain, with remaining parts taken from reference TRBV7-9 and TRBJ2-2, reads DTGVSQNPRHKITKRGQNVTFRCDPISEHNRLYWYRQTLGQGPEFLTYFQNEAQLEKSRLLSDRFSAERPKGSFSTLEIQRTEQGDSAMYLCASSLAPGELFFGEGSRLTVL.

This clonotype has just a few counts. The DNA of the CDR3 is TGTGCCAGCAGCTGGGGTTCGGGTGAAAAACTGTTTTTT. It specifies CASSWGSGEKLFF. The V and J genes are TRBV5-6 and TRBJ1-4; D gene ambiguous. Germline V gene sequence: CDR1 SGHDT, CDR2 YYEEEE. The V end lost 3 bases, the J end lost 7 bases, and 10 bases lay between the germline ends. The CDR3 sequence is 13 residues long.

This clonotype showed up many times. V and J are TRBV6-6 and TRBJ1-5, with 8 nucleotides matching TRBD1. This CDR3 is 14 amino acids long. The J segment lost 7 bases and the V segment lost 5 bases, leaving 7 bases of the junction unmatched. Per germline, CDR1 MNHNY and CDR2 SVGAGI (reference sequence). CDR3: CASSGQGGRQPQHF. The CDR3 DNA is TGTGCCAGCAGTGGACAGGGCGGTCGACAGCCCCAGCATTTT.

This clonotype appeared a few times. CDR3 amino acids: CASSFLPGTDTQYF. The CDR3 coding sequence is TGTGCCAGCAGCTTTCTTCCGGGCACAGATACGCAGTATTTT. The chain has TRBV5-6 and TRBJ2-3, with D hard to call. V dropped 2 bases and J dropped 1 base, with 8 bases sitting between them. Germline V gene data show CDR1 as SGHDT and CDR2 as YYEEEE. This CDR3 contains 14 residues.

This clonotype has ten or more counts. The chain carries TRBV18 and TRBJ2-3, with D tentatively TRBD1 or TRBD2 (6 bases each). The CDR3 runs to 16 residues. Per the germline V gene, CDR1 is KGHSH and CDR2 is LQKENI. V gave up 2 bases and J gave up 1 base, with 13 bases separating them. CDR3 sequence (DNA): TGTGCCAGCTCACCATCTACCGGGGGCGGCACAGATACGCAGTATTTT. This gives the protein CASSPSTGGGTDTQYF.

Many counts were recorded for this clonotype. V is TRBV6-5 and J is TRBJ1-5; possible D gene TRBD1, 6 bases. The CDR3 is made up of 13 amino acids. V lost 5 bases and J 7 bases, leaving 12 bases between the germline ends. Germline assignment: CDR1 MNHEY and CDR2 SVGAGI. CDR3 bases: TGTGCCAGCAGTACAGGGTCTAGGCAGCCCCAGCATTTT. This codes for CASSTGSRQPQHF.

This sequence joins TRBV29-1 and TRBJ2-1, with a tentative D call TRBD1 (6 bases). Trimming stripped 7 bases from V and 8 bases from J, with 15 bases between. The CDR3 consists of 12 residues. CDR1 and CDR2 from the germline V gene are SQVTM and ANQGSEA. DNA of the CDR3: TGCAGCGCCATGGACCCAGGGGATGAGCAGTTCTTC. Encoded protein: CSAMDPGDEQFF.

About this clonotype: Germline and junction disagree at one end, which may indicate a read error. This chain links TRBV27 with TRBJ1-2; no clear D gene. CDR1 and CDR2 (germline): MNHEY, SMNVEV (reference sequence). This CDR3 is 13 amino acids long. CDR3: CASKLSANYGHTF. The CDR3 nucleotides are TGTGCCAGCAAGCTGTCGGCTAACTATGGCCACACCTTC.

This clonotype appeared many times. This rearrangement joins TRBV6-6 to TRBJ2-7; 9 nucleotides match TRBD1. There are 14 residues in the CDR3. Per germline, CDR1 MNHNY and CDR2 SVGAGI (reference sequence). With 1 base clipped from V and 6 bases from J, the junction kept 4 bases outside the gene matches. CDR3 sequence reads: CASSYLTGGGEQYF. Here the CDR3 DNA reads TGTGCCAGCAGTTACTTAACAGGGGGCGGCGAGCAGTACTTC.

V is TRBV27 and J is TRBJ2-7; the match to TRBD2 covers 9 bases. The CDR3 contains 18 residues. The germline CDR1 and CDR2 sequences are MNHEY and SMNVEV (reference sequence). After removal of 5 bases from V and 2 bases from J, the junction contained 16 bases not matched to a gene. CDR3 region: CASSPRYVAGEEAYEQYF. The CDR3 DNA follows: TGTGCCAGCAGTCCTCGATACGTAGCGGGGGAGGAGGCCTACGAGCAGTACTTC.

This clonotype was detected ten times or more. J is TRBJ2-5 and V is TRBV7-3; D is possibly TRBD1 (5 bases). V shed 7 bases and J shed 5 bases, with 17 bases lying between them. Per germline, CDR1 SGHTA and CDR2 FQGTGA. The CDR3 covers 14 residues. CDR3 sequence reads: CASTQSRDLETQYF. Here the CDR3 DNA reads TGTGCCAGCACCCAAAGCAGGGATTTGGAGACCCAGTACTTC. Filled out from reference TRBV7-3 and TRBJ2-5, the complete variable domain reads GAGVSQTPSNKVTEKGKYVELRCDPISGHTALYWYRQSLGQGPEFLIYFQGTGAADDSGLPNDRFFAVRPEGSVSTLKIQRTERGDSAVYLCASTQSRDLETQYFGPGTRLLVL.

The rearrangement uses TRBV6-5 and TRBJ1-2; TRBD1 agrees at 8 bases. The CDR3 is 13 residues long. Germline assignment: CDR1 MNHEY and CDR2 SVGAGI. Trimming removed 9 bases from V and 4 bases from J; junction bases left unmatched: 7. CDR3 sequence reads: CASNSGTGYGYTF. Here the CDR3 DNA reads TGTGCCAGTAACTCCGGGACAGGCTATGGCTACACCTTC.